This T cell receptor (beta chain) was obtained from a study of T cell responses to AZD1222 COVID-19 vaccine. Produced via immunoSEQ multiplex PCR; TCRdb's table is partial and in-frame only. Of approximately 170,000 clones listed, 80% to 90% were seen once; the top ten hold about 6.9%. CDR1 and CDR2 (germline): LGHDT, YNNKEL (reference sequence). Trimming took off 4 bases at V and 9 bases at J, with 16 bases between the two ends. The CDR3 spans 15 residues. On this clone itself: Antigen unknown.

Notes on the study in general: The breadth and depth of Spike-specific TCRs increased once two AZD1222 doses had been given.

The chain couples TRBV3-1 (or the pseudogene TRBV3-2) to TRBJ1-6; D may be TRBD1 (5 bases). Material: peripheral blood, obtained on day 0 of AZD1222 vaccination. The sequence was collected from an adult in good health. DNA for the CDR3: TGTGCCAGCAGCCTCACGGGTTCCACAGGTTCACCCCTCCACTTT. As protein: CASSLTGSTGSPLHF.